Following are 25 T cell receptor beta chains from one sample sequenced in a study of tumor-infiltrating lymphocytes in primary liver carcinoma. In addition to blood RNA drawn from unsorted whole blood, germline DNA was extracted. TCR beta cDNA was reverse-transcribed from roughly 520 ng of total RNA. The reaction used a constant-region primer and ProtoScript II reverse transcriptase. Investigators got TCR beta libraries out of three nested multiplex PCR rounds, done with slightly modified ARM-PCR. The opening two PCR rounds, around 11 cycles each, paired TRBV1-TRBV30 forward primers with a C-beta reverse primer. TCRdb independently ran MiXCR on the multiplex PCR reads; one entry per CDR3 protein. The data show 320,000 or so distinct CDR3 sequences, 60% to 80% seen once. The specimen was peripheral blood. The source of these receptors is a man aged 40-55 years with primary liver carcinoma and hepatitis B virus infection.

The CDR3 DNA reads as TGTGCCAGCAGTGAAGCCTTGACCCAGTACTTC. Translating it yields CASSEALTQYF. The rearrangement joins TRBV2 to TRBJ2-5; D uncertain. V lost 0 bases and J lost 7, with 3 bases in between. The CDR3 length is 11 residues. Germline lookup yields CDR1 SNHLY and CDR2 FYNNEI.

This clonotype was observed many times. The chain has TRBV10-3 and TRBJ1-1, with D unresolved. Looked up from germline, CDR1 is ENHRY and CDR2 is SYGVKD. The CDR3 loop spans 13 amino acids. Trimming pared 2 bases from V and 0 bases from J, leaving 4 bases between. The CDR3 spells CAISEPMNTEAFF. CDR3 coding DNA: TGTGCCATCAGTGAGCCGATGAACACTGAAGCTTTCTTT.

This chain links TRBV6-1 with TRBJ2-1, with TRBD2 as a possible D gene (5 bases). The germline V gene has CDR1 MNHNS and CDR2 SASEGT. This CDR3 has 14 residues. The germline V and J ends were trimmed by 6 bases and 3 bases, with 12 bases remaining between them. CDR3 protein: CASRHFDYYNEQFF. CDR3 bases: TGTGCCAGCAGGCACTTTGACTACTACAATGAGCAGTTCTTC.

V gene TRBV5-1 combines with J gene TRBJ2-1, with D possibly TRBD1 on 5 matching bases. The CDR3 contains 16 residues. V lost 0 bases and J 0 bases, leaving 10 bases between the germline ends. Germline CDR1 is SGHRS and CDR2 is YFSETQ. The CDR3 nucleotides are TGCGCCAGCAGCTTGGCCGGGCAGGGCTCCTACAATGAGCAGTTCTTC. Translation gives CASSLAGQGSYNEQFF.

This clonotype has a count of ten or more. The chain is built from TRBV29-1 and TRBJ2-3, with 9 nucleotides matching TRBD1. Germline lookup yields CDR1 SQVTM and CDR2 ANQGSEA. V gave up 7 bases and J gave up 7 bases; unmatched junction bases: 15. CDR3 size: 15 residues. The CDR3 is CSAENTGGRKNTQYF. CDR3 DNA: TGCAGCGCCGAAAATACAGGGGGCAGGAAGAATACGCAGTATTTT.

A note on this clonotype: A read error may explain this, as a much larger clone is one base away. The rearrangement uses TRBV6-2 or TRBV6-3 and TRBJ2-3, with D maybe TRBD2 (6 bases). Germline values: CDR1 MNHEY, CDR2 SVGEGT. This CDR3 comprises 15 residues. CDR3 nucleotides: TGTGGCAGCAGTTACACCACGGGGGTCGGAATCGGGCAGTATTTT. Translating gives CGSSYTTGVGIGQYF.

Comment on this clonotype: Given a much more abundant clone one base away, this may be a read error. The chain has TRBV6-5 and TRBJ1-5, with TRBD1 as a possible D gene (5 bases). CDR3 length: 13 amino acids. Germline CDR1 MNHEY, CDR2 SVGAGI. DNA for the CDR3: TGTGCCAGCAGTCGGGACCCCAATCGGCCCCAGCATTTT. Its protein product is CASSRDPNRPQHF.

Of note for this clonotype: Compared with germline, one end of the junction differs, possibly owing to a read error. V and J are TRBV11-2 and TRBJ2-7; D possibly corresponds to TRBD2 (5 bases). The CDR3 runs 14 residues. Germline loops: CDR1 SGHAT, CDR2 FQNNGV. The CDR3 region is CAGSPPDETQRTYF. CDR3 DNA: TGTGCCGGCAGCCCGCCAGATGAAACTCAGCGGACTTACTTC.

The V gene is TRBV14, the J gene TRBJ2-1; TRBD2 aligns across 7 bases. The CDR3 runs 14 residues. The trim removed 4 bases at V and 2 bases at J, leaving 2 bases unmatched. The germline V gene encodes CDR1 SGHDN and CDR2 FVKESK. The CDR3, as DNA: TGTGCCAGCAGCCGACTAGCCCCCTACAATGAGCAGTTCTTC. This translates into CASSRLAPYNEQFF.

Points on this clonotype: This may arise from a read error, as a much more abundant clone is one base away. The chain employs TRBV6-2 or TRBV6-3 and TRBJ2-1; 7 bases are shared with TRBD2. After removal of 7 bases from V and 4 bases from J, the junction contained 10 bases not matched to a gene. CDR1 and CDR2 from the germline V gene are MNHEY and SVGEGT. The CDR3 is made up of 15 amino acids. The CDR3 sequence: CASNPLGTMYNEQFF. The CDR3 DNA reads TGTGCCAGCAATCCCCTCGGGACTATGTACAATGAGCAGTTCTTC.

This clonotype was recorded at least ten times. V and J are TRBV29-1 and TRBJ2-2; 10 bases are shared with TRBD1. V trimming: 7 bases; J trimming: 0 bases; junction bases outside the gene matches: 8. The CDR3 is 16 residues long. The germline gives CDR1 SQVTM, CDR2 ANQGSEA. The CDR3 sequence is CSAMEGQGANTGELFF. The CDR3 nucleotides are TGCAGCGCCATGGAAGGACAGGGGGCGAACACCGGGGAGCTGTTTTTT.

As regards this clonotype: The junction departs from germline at one end; a sequencing error may be responsible. The J gene is TRBJ2-1, the V gene TRBV12-3 or TRBV12-4, with D maybe TRBD1 (7 bases). This CDR3 region has 12 residues. The CDR3 DNA is TGTGCCTGCAGTACCAGGGGGGATGAGCAGTTCTTC. This codes for CACSTRGDEQFF.

As to this clonotype: One junction end does not reproduce the germline sequence, and a read error may be involved. V usage is TRBV7-9 and J usage is TRBJ2-3; D unresolved. The CDR3 contains 11 residues. CDR1 is SEHNR and CDR2 is FQNEAQ in the germline V gene (reference sequence). The CDR3 is CTSSPGDTQYF. Written as DNA, the CDR3 is TGTACCAGCTCCCCGGGAGATACGCAGTATTTT.

This clonotype turned up a few times. This may be a read error: a much more frequent sequence differs by one nucleotide. The rearrangement uses TRBV29-1 and TRBJ1-2; TRBD1 aligns across 10 bases. CDR3 length: 11 amino acids. CDR1 is SQVTM, CDR2 ANQGSEA, per germline. CDR3 loop: CIVFSGTGDTF. The DNA for the CDR3 is TGCATCGTTTTTTCCGGGACAGGGGACACCTTC. Combining the CDR3 with reference TRBV29-1 and TRBJ1-2 gives the whole variable domain SAVISQKPSRDICQRGTSLTIQCQVDSQVTMMFWYRQQPGQSLTLIATANQGSEATYESGFVIDKFPISRPNLTFSTLTVSNMSPEDSSIYLCIVFSGTGDTFGSGTRLTVV.

Points on this clonotype: The junction shows a germline mismatch at one end, possibly a read error. The rearrangement joins TRBV5-1 to TRBJ2-1; D possibly matches TRBD1 or TRBD2 (5 bases each). The germline gives CDR1 SGHRS, CDR2 YFSETQ. This CDR3 has 16 residues. The CDR3 DNA reads as TGCGCCAGCATTTCAGACGGGGCAATCTCCTACAATGAGCACTTCTTC. Its protein product is CASISDGAISYNEHFF.

As regards this clonotype: The final CDR3 position lacks the conserved phenylalanine or tryptophan, pointing to a likely read error. This chain links TRBV11-3 with TRBJ2-7; D gene uncertain. Germline loops: CDR1 SGHNT, CDR2 YENEEA. The CDR3 is 14 residues long. The DNA for the CDR3 is TGTGCCAGCAGCCCAGGTAGGATCTCAGACGATCAGTACCCC. Translating it yields CASSPGRISDDQYP.

For this clonotype: This may be a read error, as it is one base from a much larger clone. The CDR3 DNA sequence: TGTACCAGCAGTCCGGGACGGACCGGGGAGCTGTTTTTT. Its protein is CTSSPGRTGELFF. The chain employs TRBV6-5 and TRBJ2-2; D is possibly TRBD1 or TRBD2 (5 bases each). In germline, CDR1 is MNHEY, CDR2 SVGAGI. The CDR3 covers 13 residues.

With regard to this clonotype: A much larger clone lies a single base off, so this may be a read error. The chain uses TRBV4-1 and TRBJ2-1; D tentatively reads TRBD1 or TRBD2 (6 bases each). CDR3 size: 16 residues. CDR1 and CDR2 (germline): MGHRA, YSYEKL. The CDR3 spells CAGSQPPGAGYNEQFF. For the CDR3, the DNA is TGCGCCGGCAGCCAACCCCCAGGGGCGGGATACAATGAGCAGTTCTTC.

The genes are TRBV12-3 or TRBV12-4 and TRBJ2-7; D may be TRBD2 (6 bases). This CDR3 contains 15 residues. Trimming pared 4 bases from V and 4 bases from J, leaving 17 bases between. CDR3 nucleotide sequence: TGTGCCAGCAGTTCAGTAGGGACCGGAGGGTACGAGCAGTACTTC. Its translation is CASSSVGTGGYEQYF.

This clonotype was found a few times. The rearrangement uses TRBV5-4 and TRBJ2-1; the match to TRBD1 covers 9 bases. Germline assignment: CDR1 SGHNT and CDR2 YYREEE (reference sequence). The CDR3 contains 13 residues. V lost 5 bases to trimming and J lost 6 bases; unmatched junction nucleotides: 3. The CDR3 protein is CASRPDRGNEQFF. The CDR3 DNA follows: TGTGCCAGCAGACCGGACAGGGGCAATGAGCAGTTCTTC.

The V gene is TRBV28, the J gene TRBJ2-5, with 8 bases identical to TRBD2. The V and J ends lost 3 bases and 5 bases, in that order; junction bases with no gene match: 11. This CDR3 is built from 16 residues. CDR1 MDHEN and CDR2 SYDVKM come from the germline V gene. The CDR3 loop is CASSLSGSNAGETQYF. CDR3 coding DNA: TGTGCCAGCAGTTTGAGCGGGAGCAATGCAGGGGAGACCCAGTACTTC.

Worth noting for this clonotype: A much larger clonotype is one base distant, so this may be a read error. The chain recombines TRBV6-2 or TRBV6-3 with TRBJ2-1; 9 nucleotides align to TRBD2. Germline loops: CDR1 MNHEY, CDR2 SVGEGT. This CDR3 is built from 13 residues. The junction had 4 bases not matched to a gene; V was cut back by 6 bases and J by 7 bases. The DNA for the CDR3 is TGTGCCAGCAGGATTAGCGGGAGAAATGAGCAGTTCTTC. Amino acid sequence: CASRISGRNEQFF.

The chain recombines TRBV20-1 with TRBJ2-2; no reliable D call. The CDR3 length is 16 residues. V gave up 3 bases and J gave up 0 bases, with 14 bases separating them. Germline V CDR1 and CDR2: DFQATT, SNEGSKA (reference sequence). CDR3 protein: CSASNPTPANTGELFF. CDR3 nucleotides: TGCAGTGCTAGTAATCCCACCCCCGCGAACACCGGGGAGCTGTTTTTT.

On this clonotype: The junction differs from germline at one of its ends, possibly a read error. The chain carries TRBV29-1 and TRBJ2-2, with 7 positions matching TRBD2. There are 14 residues in the CDR3. Germline V gene lookup returns CDR1 SQVTM and CDR2 ANQGSEA. In DNA, the CDR3 is TGTATCATCGCCGCGGGAGCGAACACCGGGGAGCTGTTTTTT. It encodes CIIAAGANTGELFF.

About this clonotype itself: Its ends do not fully match the called genes, so a read error is possible. The chain links TRBV11-3 to TRBJ2-2; TRBD1 matches at 8 bases. CDR3 length: 15 residues. The V gene's germline CDR1 is SGHNT and CDR2 YENEEA. The CDR3 protein is CASSTRTGNTGELSF. The CDR3 DNA follows: TGTGCCAGCAGCACCCGGACAGGGAACACCGGGGAGCTGTCTTTT.